The entry below describes one T cell receptor (beta chain). As yet, its antigen is unknown. The table came from immunoSEQ multiplex PCR; TCRdb's copy has only in-frame clones and leaves some out. The top ten hold 4.5% to 6% of the sample, which has some 150,000 clones, roughly 90% seen once. The V gene end was trimmed by 5 bases and the J gene end by 7 bases; junction bases not matched to a gene: 8. There are 15 residues in the CDR3. Germline loops: CDR1 SGHNT, CDR2 YENEEA. This sample stems from a study of T cell responses to AZD1222 COVID-19 vaccine. Notes on the study in general: The CD4 TCRs associated with vaccination extended across spike and predominated at 160-218 and 743-854. Only a handful of AZD1222 recipients were seropositive at baseline.

The gene calls are TRBV11-3 and TRBJ2-1; 10 bases align to TRBD2. The receptor was derived from an adult in good health. The sequencing used peripheral blood, collected on day 0 of MenACWY control vaccination. Written as DNA, the CDR3 is TGTGCCAGCAGCCGAGAAGCGGGAGGGAGTAATGAGCAGTTCTTC. Residues: CASSREAGGSNEQFF. The whole variable domain, remainder taken from reference TRBV11-3 and TRBJ2-1, is EAGVVQSPRYKIIEKKQPVAFWCNPISGHNTLYWYLQNLGQGPELLIRYENEEAVDDSQLPKDRFSAERLKGVDSTLKIQPAELGDSAVYLCASSREAGGSNEQFFGPGTRLTVL.